The 14 T cell receptor beta chains below come from one sample, sequenced in a study of beta chain features in type 1 diabetes. Every isolated RNA sample was fully reverse transcribed, so sequencing captured expressed TCRB transcripts. Using immunoSEQ multiplex PCR, the repertoire was profiled, and TCRdb retains in-frame clones only, with some absent. The repertoire holds hundreds of thousands of clones, with 14% as singletons. Sequenced sample: naive CD4+ T cells from blood. These receptors were collected from a woman aged 40 to 50 in good health.

This clone was counted only a few times. The chain uses TRBV5-1 and TRBJ2-3; D might be TRBD2 (6 bases). The CDR3 length is 16 residues. Germline V CDR1 and CDR2: SGHRS, YFSETQ. Trimming left V 3 bases short and J 3 bases short, with 17 bases between. The CDR3 sequence is CASSSHLAIGTDTQYF. DNA of the CDR3: TGCGCCAGCAGCTCGCACCTAGCGATTGGGACAGATACGCAGTATTTT.

V usage is TRBV2 and J usage is TRBJ2-2; D may be TRBD1 (6 bases). Germline V CDR1 and CDR2: SNHLY, FYNNEI. The CDR3 totals 15 residues. V was trimmed by 4 bases and J by 5 bases, leaving 14 bases between them. CDR3 in DNA: TGTGCCAGCAGTGCAGGGGCGGGTGAAACCGGGGAGCTGTTTTTT. Its translation is CASSAGAGETGELFF.

This rearrangement joins TRBV6-6 to TRBJ1-1; 9 bases are a match to TRBD1. CDR1 is MNHNY, CDR2 SVGAGI, per germline (reference sequence). V trimming: 2 bases; J trimming: 11 bases; junction bases outside the gene matches: 9. This CDR3 is 14 amino acids long. For the CDR3, the DNA is TGTGCCAGCAGTTACGACACAGGGGGCTTTCGCGCTTTCTTT. Its protein product is CASSYDTGGFRAFF.

This clone was observed a handful of times. The CDR3 spells CASSLTGHSYEQYF. CDR3 sequence (DNA): TGTGCCAGCAGCTTGACCGGACACTCCTACGAGCAGTACTTC. The chain combines TRBV5-6 with TRBJ2-5; D possibly corresponds to TRBD1 (5 bases). The DNA end is more similar to TRBJ2-7, so the J call may be wrong. In germline, CDR1 is SGHDT, CDR2 YYEEEE. The CDR3 is 14 amino acids.

The chain recombines TRBV5-4 with TRBJ2-1; 9 bases map to TRBD1. The CDR3 runs 15 residues. Per the germline V gene, CDR1 is SGHNT and CDR2 is YYREEE (reference sequence). Trimming took 0 bases from V and 3 from J; bases not matched to a gene: 1. The CDR3 sequence: CASSLGTGVYNEQFF. CDR3 sequence (DNA): TGTGCCAGCAGCTTGGGGACAGGGGTCTACAATGAGCAGTTCTTC.

In its sample, this clone was seen many times. V gene TRBV29-1 combines with J gene TRBJ2-7; TRBD1 aligns across 8 bases. Unmatched junction bases numbered 9, after V lost 7 bases and J lost 7 bases. Germline values: CDR1 SQVTM, CDR2 ANQGSEA. The CDR3 spans 12 residues. The CDR3 sequence is CSASTGVGEQYF. The DNA of the CDR3 is TGCAGCGCATCGACAGGGGTGGGTGAGCAGTACTTC.

The DNA for the CDR3 is TGTGCCAGCAGTGAAGAGAGGCTAGCGGGTTATACGCAGTATTTT. Encoded protein: CASSEERLAGYTQYF. The V and J genes are TRBV2 and TRBJ2-3, with 8 positions matching TRBD2. Germline V gene data show CDR1 as SNHLY and CDR2 as FYNNEI. V trimming: 1 base; J trimming: 7 bases; junction bases outside the gene matches: 7. The CDR3 extends over 15 amino acids. Filled out from reference TRBV2 and TRBJ2-3, the complete variable domain reads EPEVTQTPSHQVTQMGQEVILRCVPISNHLYFYWYRQILGQKVEFLVSFYNNEISEKSEIFDDQFSVERPDGSNFTLKIRSTKLEDSAMYFCASSEERLAGYTQYFGPGTRLTVL.

This clone was seen a handful of times. This chain uses TRBV5-4 with TRBJ2-3; D gene ambiguous. Germline V gene data show CDR1 as SGHNT and CDR2 as YYREEE (reference sequence). The CDR3 loop spans 14 amino acids. V lost 3 bases, J lost 11 bases, and 19 bases lay in between. CDR3 region: CASSSRQSGEEQYF. CDR3 bases: TGTGCCAGCAGCTCGCGCCAAAGTGGTGAAGAGCAGTATTTT.

This chain links TRBV18 with TRBJ2-3; D is perhaps TRBD1 (6 bases). Germline lookup yields CDR1 KGHSH and CDR2 LQKENI. The CDR3 loop spans 14 amino acids. V gave up 3 bases and J gave up 1 base, with 8 bases separating them. The chain's CDR3 is CASSPRQGTDTQYF. The CDR3, as DNA: TGTGCCAGCTCACCCCGACAGGGCACAGATACGCAGTATTTT.

The chain joins TRBV14 to TRBJ1-2; 7 nucleotides match TRBD1. Germline V gene data show CDR1 as SGHDN and CDR2 as FVKESK. This CDR3 has 15 amino acids. V lost 4 bases, J lost 4 bases, and 9 bases stayed unmatched. DNA of the CDR3: TGTGCCAGCAGCCCATTGCAGGGGGGAGGCTATGGCTACACCTTC. Translating it yields CASSPLQGGGYGYTF.

The chain has TRBV5-1 and TRBJ2-7; D not certain. V was clipped by 4 bases and J by 3 bases, with 8 bases between them. Per the germline V gene, CDR1 is SGHRS and CDR2 is YFSETQ. The CDR3 runs to 12 residues. CDR3: CASSLTFYEQYF. The CDR3 DNA reads as TGCGCCAGCAGCCTTACATTCTACGAGCAGTACTTC. The variable domain in full, completed from reference TRBV5-1 and TRBJ2-7, reads KAGVTQTPRYLIKTRGQQVTLSCSPISGHRSVSWYQQTPGQGLQFLFEYFSETQRNKGNFPGRFSGRQFSNSRSEMNVSTLELGDSALYLCASSLTFYEQYFGPGTRLTVT.

This clone appeared a few times. The chain combines TRBV6-1 with TRBJ2-5, with a possible D match to TRBD2 (6 bases). V was shortened by 10 bases and J by 4 bases, with 13 bases between the two germline ends. The CDR3 has 12 residues. Germline V gene sequence: CDR1 MNHNS, CDR2 SASEGT. This CDR3 is CATGLGGETQYF. The CDR3 DNA follows: TGTGCCACTGGGCTGGGGGGAGAGACCCAGTACTTC.

A few counts support this clone. This sequence joins TRBV19 and TRBJ2-3, with 10 bases identical to TRBD2. The V gene's germline CDR1 is LNHDA and CDR2 SQIVND (reference sequence). The CDR3 sequence is 17 residues long. After removal of 4 bases from V and 6 bases from J, the junction contained 13 bases not matched to a gene. The CDR3 DNA follows: TGTGCCAGTAGTACTCCCGTGAGCGGGGGGGTCGTCGATACGCAGTATTTT. Protein: CASSTPVSGGVVDTQYF.

The chain links TRBV6-4 to TRBJ2-1, with 10 bases identical to TRBD2. V trimming: 3 bases; J trimming: 4 bases; junction bases outside the gene matches: 6. Germline-derived CDR1 and CDR2 are MRHNA and SNTAGT. The CDR3 is made up of 16 amino acids. CDR3 protein: CASSEQASGGYNEQFF. As DNA, the CDR3 is TGTGCCAGCAGTGAGCAGGCTAGCGGGGGTTACAATGAGCAGTTCTTC.